A selection of T cell receptor beta chains follows, all from one sample in a study of shared clonotypes between healthy human individuals. Clones were read by immunoSEQ multiplex PCR, and TCRdb kept only the in-frame ones, dropping some. The sample includes 1.5 million to 2.5 million clones, about 95% of them seen just once. What was sequenced was naive CD8+ T cells sorted from blood. These receptors originate from a man aged 18 to 30 in good health. Both conserved end residues are part of each CDR3. The D gene is left open where the match is weak. Clone size appears in some rows only: once, few, many, or a class for an expanded clone.

NA,TRBJ2-5,TRBV5-1,NA,CASSLAQGLGETQYF,TGCGCCAGCAGCCTTGCGCAGGGTTTGGGAGAGACCCAGTACTTC
NA,TRBJ2-3,TRBV2,NA,CASSETVLAGNTDTQYF,TGTGCCAGCAGTGAAACCGTATTAGCCGGGAACACAGATACGCAGTATTTT
once,TRBJ2-7,TRBV2,TRBD2,CASSVTSGRSPYEQYF,TGTGCCAGCAGTGTTACTAGCGGGAGGTCCCCCTACGAGCAGTACTTC
NA,TRBJ2-1,TRBV18,NA,CASSPPLWNEQFF,TGTGCCAGCTCACCACCGCTGTGGAATGAGCAGTTCTTC
once,TRBJ1-2,TRBV6-5,NA,CASSYGAGYGYTF,TGTGCCAGCAGTTACGGGGCAGGCTATGGCTACACCTTC
NA,TRBJ2-7,TRBV28,NA,CASSSGYEQYF,TGTGCCAGCAGTTCAGGTTACGAGCAGTACTTC
once,TRBJ1-1,TRBV6-5,NA,CASSDWGNTEAFF,TGTGCCAGCAGCGACTGGGGGAACACTGAAGCTTTCTTT
NA,TRBJ2-7,TRBV5-6,TRBD2,CASSLELAGDEQYF,TGTGCCAGCAGCTTGGAATTAGCGGGGGACGAGCAGTACTTC
NA,TRBJ2-7,TRBV5-5,NA,CASSWGTGFEQYF,TGTGCCAGCAGCTGGGGTACGGGGTTCGAGCAGTACTTC
NA,TRBJ2-7,TRBV14,TRBD1,CASGQGQGYEQYF,TGTGCCAGCGGACAGGGACAGGGCTACGAGCAGTACTTC
NA,TRBJ1-2,TRBV28,TRBD1,CASRTTLTGGAGYGYTF,TGTGCCAGCAGGACAACCCTTACAGGGGGCGCGGGGTATGGCTACACCTTC
NA,TRBJ2-1,TRBV5-5,NA,CASSLRQGFYNEQFF,TGTGCCAGCAGCTTGCGGCAGGGGTTCTACAATGAGCAGTTCTTC
NA,TRBJ1-1,TRBV28,NA,CASSLLGENTEAFF,TGTGCCAGCAGTTTACTGGGGGAGAACACTGAAGCTTTCTTT
NA,TRBJ1-5,TRBV28,NA,CASSLRQGNNQPQHF,TGTGCCAGCAGTTTAAGGCAGGGGAATAATCAGCCCCAGCATTTT
NA,TRBJ1-2,TRBV7-9,TRBD1,CASSLPGTGDGYTF,TGTGCCAGCAGCTTACCTGGGACAGGGGATGGCTACACCTTC
NA,TRBJ2-7,TRBV18,NA,CASSPPYADEQYF,TGTGCCAGCTCACCACCCTACGCCGACGAGCAGTACTTC
NA,TRBJ2-2,TRBV6-5,NA,CASSLRGGSWELFF,TGTGCCAGCAGTTTGAGGGGTGGGTCTTGGGAGCTGTTTTTT
NA,TRBJ2-7,TRBV14,NA,CASSLVGTHDSYF,TGTGCCAGCAGCCTCGTCGGGACCCATGACTCGTACTTC
few,TRBJ2-7,TRBV6-1,NA,CASSDLYEQYF,TGTGCCAGCAGTGATCTCTACGAGCAGTACTTC
NA,TRBJ2-3,TRBV19,NA,CASSIVASTDTQYF,TGTGCCAGTAGTATAGTTGCCAGCACAGATACGCAGTATTTT
NA,TRBJ2-1,TRBV14,NA,CASSPLGGNSYNEQFF,TGTGCCAGCAGCCCGTTGGGGGGCAACTCCTACAATGAGCAGTTCTTC
NA,TRBJ2-7,TRBV9,TRBD1,CASSDGQGREQYF,TGTGCCAGCAGCGACGGACAGGGACGCGAGCAGTACTTC
NA,TRBJ2-1,TRBV7-3,TRBD1,CASSLILDRGISYNEQFF,TGTGCCAGCAGCTTAATTCTAGACAGGGGCATATCCTACAATGAGCAGTTCTTC
NA,TRBJ1-2,TRBV19,NA,CASGSHDYGYTF,TGTGCCAGCGGAAGCCATGACTATGGCTACACCTTC
NA,TRBJ2-5,TRBV5-1,TRBD1,CASSLGQGGSETQYF,TGCGCCAGCAGCTTGGGACAGGGCGGTTCGGAGACCCAGTACTTC
NA,TRBJ2-1,TRBV5-6,TRBD2,CAGSLALAGSYNEQFF,TGTGCCGGCAGCTTGGCACTAGCGGGATCCTACAATGAGCAGTTCTTC
once,TRBJ2-5,TRBV4-3,NA,CASSQNFQETQYF,TGCGCCAGCAGCCAAAATTTCCAAGAGACCCAGTACTTC
NA,TRBJ2-7,TRBV10-3,NA,CAISDKGGGLSYEQYF,TGTGCCATCAGTGATAAGGGCGGAGGGTTGTCCTACGAGCAGTACTTC